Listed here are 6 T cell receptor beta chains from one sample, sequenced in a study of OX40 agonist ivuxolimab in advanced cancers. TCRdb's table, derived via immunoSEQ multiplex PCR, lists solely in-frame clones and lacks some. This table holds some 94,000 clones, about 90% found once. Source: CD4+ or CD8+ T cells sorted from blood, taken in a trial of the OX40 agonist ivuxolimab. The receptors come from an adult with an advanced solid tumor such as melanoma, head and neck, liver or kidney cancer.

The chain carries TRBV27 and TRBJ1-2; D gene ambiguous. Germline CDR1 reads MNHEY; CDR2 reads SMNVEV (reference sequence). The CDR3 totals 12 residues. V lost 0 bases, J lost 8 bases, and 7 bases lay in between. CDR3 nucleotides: TGTGCCAGCAGTTTATCGGGAAGAGGCTACACCTTC. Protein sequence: CASSLSGRGYTF.

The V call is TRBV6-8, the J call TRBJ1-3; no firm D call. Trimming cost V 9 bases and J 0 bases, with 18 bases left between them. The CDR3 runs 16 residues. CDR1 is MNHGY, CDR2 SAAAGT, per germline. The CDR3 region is CASDMRETFSGNTIYF. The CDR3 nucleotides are TGTGCCAGTGATATGAGGGAAACCTTCTCTGGAAACACCATATATTTT.

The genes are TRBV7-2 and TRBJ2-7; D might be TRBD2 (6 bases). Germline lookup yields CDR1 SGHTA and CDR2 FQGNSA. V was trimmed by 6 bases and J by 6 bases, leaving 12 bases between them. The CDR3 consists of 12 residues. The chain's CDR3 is CASRMGGGEQYF. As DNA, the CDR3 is TGTGCCAGCAGAATGGGGGGTGGCGAGCAGTACTTC.

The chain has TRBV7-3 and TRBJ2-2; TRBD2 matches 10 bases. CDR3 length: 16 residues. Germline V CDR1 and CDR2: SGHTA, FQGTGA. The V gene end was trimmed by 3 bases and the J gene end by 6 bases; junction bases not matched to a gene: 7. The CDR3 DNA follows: TGTGCCAGCAGCTTGGGAGCGGGAGGGTCGTCCGGGGAGCTGTTTTTT. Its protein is CASSLGAGGSSGELFF.

CDR3 DNA: TGTGCCAGCAGCTCGGGGCTCCTAGCCAAAAACATTCAGTACTTC. Its translation is CASSSGLLAKNIQYF. The chain is built from TRBV5-5 and TRBJ2-4; D possibly uses TRBD1 or TRBD2 (5 bases each). Trimming took 3 bases from V and 0 from J, leaving 10 bases between them. Germline V gene sequence: CDR1 SGHKS, CDR2 YYEKEE (reference sequence). This CDR3 contains 15 residues.

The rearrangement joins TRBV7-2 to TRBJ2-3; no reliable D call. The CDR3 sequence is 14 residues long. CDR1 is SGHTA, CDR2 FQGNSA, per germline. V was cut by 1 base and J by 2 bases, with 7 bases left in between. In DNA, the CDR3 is TGTGCCAGCAGCTTAGGCCAGCTCACAGATACGCAGTATTTT. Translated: CASSLGQLTDTQYF.